The text below deals with one T cell receptor (beta chain). Its antigen remains unknown. The data belong to a study of CD8 T cells in Susac syndrome. Findings and limits, study-wide: It was acknowledged in the study that the number of individuals who were included in its TCR sequencing and HLA analysis was relatively small.

Trimming took 3 bases from V and 9 from J, leaving 18 bases between them. Germline CDR1 and CDR2: GTSNPN and SVGIG (reference sequence). CDR3 length equals 14 residues. Random hexamers primed reverse transcription of about 0.5 to 1 ug RNA. It was immunoSEQ multiplex PCR that amplified TCR beta CDR3 across 54 Vbeta and 13 Jbeta. TCRdb re-derived calls from the immunoSEQ multiplex PCR reads in MiXCR, one entry per CDR3 protein. The sample yields under 150,000 distinct CDR3 sequences, 90% to 95% seen once. The sequenced sample consisted of CD4+ T cells from PBMCs. The J gene is TRBJ1-5, the V gene TRBV30; no firm D call. This TCR came from a human donor with multiple sclerosis. Here the CDR3 DNA reads TGTGCCTGGAGAGCCGTTGGTCGCGATAGGCCCCAGCATTTT. Translating gives CAWRAVGRDRPQHF.